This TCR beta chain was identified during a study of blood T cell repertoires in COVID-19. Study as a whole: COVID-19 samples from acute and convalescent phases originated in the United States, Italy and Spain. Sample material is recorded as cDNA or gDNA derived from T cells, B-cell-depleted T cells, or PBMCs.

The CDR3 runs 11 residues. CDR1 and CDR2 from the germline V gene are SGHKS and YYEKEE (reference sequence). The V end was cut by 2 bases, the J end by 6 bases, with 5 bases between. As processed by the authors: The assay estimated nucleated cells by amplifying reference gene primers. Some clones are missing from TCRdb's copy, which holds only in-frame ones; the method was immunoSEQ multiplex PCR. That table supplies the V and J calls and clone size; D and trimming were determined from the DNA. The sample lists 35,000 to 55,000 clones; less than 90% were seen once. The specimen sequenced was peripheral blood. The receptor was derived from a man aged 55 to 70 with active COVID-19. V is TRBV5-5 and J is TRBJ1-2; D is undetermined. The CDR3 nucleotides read TGTGCCAGCAGCTTCTCGGATGGCTACACCTTC. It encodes CASSFSDGYTF.